Shown below are 26 T cell receptor beta chains from a single sample sequenced in a study of blood T cells in healthy people across ages. Using a J-beta primer mix together with a sample-barcoded 5' primer, a second PCR was run for roughly 6 to 12 cycles. Using its own MiXCR run on the 5' RACE reads, TCRdb lists one record per CDR3 protein. The repertoire consists of around 1,000,000 distinct CDR3 sequences, with under 30% occurring once and the leading ten covering around 0.75%. These data were likewise used in another study, on T cells of mothers and their children.

Sequencing was carried out using blood. The receptors derive from a girl aged 2-10 years in good health.

The DNA of the CDR3 is TGTGCCAGCAGTTTCTCTGTCTCTGGAAACACCATATATTTT. The encoded protein is CASSFSVSGNTIYF. The chain is built from TRBV27 and TRBJ1-3; D unresolved. Trimming left V 3 bases short and J 0 bases short, with 6 bases between. The germline V gene encodes CDR1 MNHEY and CDR2 SMNVEV (reference sequence). The CDR3 is 14 amino acids.

This clonotype has a handful of counts. The chain combines TRBV14 with TRBJ1-2; unclear D gene. The germline CDR1 and CDR2 sequences are SGHDN and FVKESK. The CDR3 runs 14 residues. Trimming pared 4 bases from V and 4 bases from J, leaving 13 bases between. The CDR3 DNA sequence: TGTGCCAGCAGCCCACTTGATTTTGTCTATGGCTACACCTTC. Its translation: CASSPLDFVYGYTF.

This clonotype was seen a few times. The chain uses TRBV20-1 and TRBJ2-7, with D tentatively TRBD1 or TRBD2 (5 bases each). Trimming cost V 5 bases and J 3 bases, with 14 bases left between them. This CDR3 is built from 13 residues. The V gene's germline CDR1 is DFQATT and CDR2 SNEGSKA (reference sequence). CDR3 DNA: TGCAGTGCTGTGGGGACGGACTTCTACGAGCAGTACTTC. Residues: CSAVGTDFYEQYF.

This clonotype showed up just a few times. The chain joins TRBV29-1 to TRBJ1-4; D call uncertain. Germline V gives CDR1 SQVTM, CDR2 ANQGSEA. The CDR3 sequence is 11 residues long. Trimming shortened V by 7 bases and J by 7 bases, and 10 bases separated the two germline ends. DNA for the CDR3: TGCAGCGCAGAAACCCCTGAAAAACTGTTTTTT. Translating it yields CSAETPEKLFF.

There are a few counts of this clonotype. This chain uses TRBV7-8 with TRBJ1-3; D may be TRBD1 (6 bases). Trimming took off 5 bases at V and 0 bases at J, with 23 bases between the two ends. CDR3 length: 19 residues. Per the germline V gene, CDR1 is SGHVS and CDR2 is FQNEAQ. CDR3: CASSPDSSTMGSSGNTIYF. CDR3 sequence (DNA): TGTGCCAGCAGCCCGGACAGCTCCACCATGGGGAGCTCTGGAAACACCATATATTTT.

This clonotype has just a few counts. This CDR3 is CSAIFKGTEAFF. CDR3 DNA: TGCAGTGCTATATTTAAGGGTACTGAAGCTTTCTTT. The chain has TRBV20-1 and TRBJ1-1; D is ambiguous. Germline CDR1 reads DFQATT; CDR2 reads SNEGSKA (reference sequence). V dropped 4 bases and J dropped 5 bases, with 11 bases sitting between them. The CDR3 loop spans 12 amino acids.

CDR3 in DNA: TGTGCCAGCAGCTTAGGTTGGCAGGGACCTCCCTATGGCTACACCTTC. Its protein is CASSLGWQGPPYGYTF. The rearrangement uses TRBV7-9 and TRBJ1-2, with D maybe TRBD1 (5 bases). Trimming removed 1 base at V and 4 bases at J, with 16 bases between. Germline CDR1 reads SEHNR; CDR2 reads FQNEAQ (reference sequence). The CDR3 runs 16 residues.

This clonotype came up a few times. The gene calls are TRBV13 and TRBJ2-5; D might be TRBD1 or TRBD2, each matching 5 bases. The CDR3 loop spans 17 amino acids. The V gene's germline CDR1 is PRHDT and CDR2 FYEKMQ (reference sequence). V was pared by 6 bases and J by 5 bases, with 25 bases between. DNA for the CDR3: TGTGCCAGCAGTTTTCTTGGACCGGGGACGACTTCGGAGACCCAGTACTTC. This codes for CASSFLGPGTTSETQYF.

This chain connects TRBV29-1 to TRBJ1-2; D gene ambiguous. V shed 7 bases and J shed 6 bases, with 12 bases lying between them. There are 11 residues in the CDR3. Per the germline V gene, CDR1 is SQVTM and CDR2 is ANQGSEA. This chain's CDR3 is CSARREDGYTF. As DNA, the CDR3 is TGCAGCGCCCGGAGGGAGGATGGCTACACCTTC.

The J gene is TRBJ2-1, the V gene TRBV2, with a tentative D call TRBD2 (6 bases). Germline lookup yields CDR1 SNHLY and CDR2 FYNNEI. Trimming cost V 7 bases and J 4 bases, with 8 bases left between them. The CDR3 spans 12 residues. CDR3 amino acids: CASKGRYNEQFF. CDR3 DNA sequence: TGTGCCAGCAAGGGGAGGTACAATGAGCAGTTCTTC.

Only a few counts were recorded for this clonotype. V is TRBV5-6 and J is TRBJ2-7; 8 nucleotides line up with TRBD2. CDR3 size: 12 residues. J was trimmed by 5 bases and V by 4 bases; bases with no gene match: 2. The germline CDR1 and CDR2 sequences are SGHDT and YYEEEE. The CDR3 reads CASSREGDEQYF. The CDR3 DNA reads as TGTGCCAGCAGCCGGGAGGGGGACGAGCAGTACTTC.

This clonotype was seen a handful of times. The chain links TRBV7-6 to TRBJ2-1; no reliable D call. The germline CDR1 and CDR2 sequences are SGHVS and FNYEAQ. The CDR3 runs to 13 residues. Trimming left V 7 bases short and J 8 bases short, with 15 bases between. The CDR3 region has the DNA TGTGCCAGCAACTTTCGGGCTGATTATGAGCAGTTCTTC. Protein product: CASNFRADYEQFF.

This clonotype appeared a few times. V usage is TRBV7-9 and J usage is TRBJ1-4; D is unresolved. Trimming removed 3 bases at V and 2 bases at J, with 13 bases between. CDR3 length: 16 amino acids. From germline, CDR1 is SEHNR and CDR2 FQNEAQ (reference sequence). In nucleotides, the CDR3 is TGTGCCAGCAGCTTCGGGGTTGTTGGTACTAATGAAAAACTGTTTTTT. This sequence encodes CASSFGVVGTNEKLFF.

This clonotype appeared once. The V gene is TRBV6-6, the J gene TRBJ1-5; 10 bases map to TRBD1. The CDR3 has 12 amino acids. Per the germline V gene, CDR1 is MNHNY and CDR2 is SVGAGI (reference sequence). Germline trimming cut 8 bases from V and 7 bases from J; bases unmatched to any gene: 2. The CDR3 nucleotides read TGTGCCAGCTGGGACAGGGGCCAGCCCCAGCATTTT. It is translated as CASWDRGQPQHF.

This chain joins TRBV4-3 and TRBJ1-6; no reliable D call. V lost 0 bases to trimming and J lost 10 bases, with 13 bases between them. CDR3 length: 15 amino acids. The V gene's germline CDR1 is LGHNA and CDR2 YSLEER. As DNA, the CDR3 is TGCGCCAGCAGCCAAGATATAAAGGCTTGGTCACCCCTCCACTTT. Encoded protein: CASSQDIKAWSPLHF.

The gene calls are TRBV20-1 and TRBJ2-3; 7 bases fit TRBD2. Germline V gene sequence: CDR1 DFQATT, CDR2 SNEGSKA (reference sequence). Trimming cost V 3 bases and J 2 bases; bases outside gene matches: 8. CDR3 length equals 15 residues. CDR3 sequence: CSASPIGDYTDTQYF. The CDR3 DNA reads as TGCAGTGCTAGTCCGATTGGGGACTACACAGATACGCAGTATTTT.

V usage is TRBV6-5 and J usage is TRBJ1-2; tentative D call: TRBD1 (5 bases). Germline V CDR1 and CDR2: MNHEY, SVGAGI. The V and J ends lost 4 bases and 6 bases respectively, with 15 bases between them. The CDR3 has 14 amino acids. The CDR3 bases are TGTGCCAGCAGTTCTCCCAGGGAGCCGGATGGCTACACCTTC. As protein: CASSSPREPDGYTF.

The chain recombines TRBV27 with TRBJ1-1; no definite D call. Germline assignment: CDR1 MNHEY and CDR2 SMNVEV (reference sequence). This CDR3 is 17 amino acids long. V lost 8 bases, J lost 0 bases, and 22 bases lay in between. The CDR3 DNA reads as TGTGCCAGCTCCTCTCGAATGCTCAGACAAGTGAACACTGAAGCTTTCTTT. Protein sequence: CASSSRMLRQVNTEAFF.

The V gene is TRBV6-4, the J gene TRBJ2-3; D possibly matches TRBD1 or TRBD2 (5 bases each). V lost 11 bases, J lost 2 bases, and 17 bases lay in between. This CDR3 has 14 amino acids. Germline V gene data show CDR1 as MRHNA and CDR2 as SNTAGT. The CDR3 DNA sequence: TGTGCCCCTGGCCAGGGACCTTACACAGATACGCAGTATTTT. This sequence encodes CAPGQGPYTDTQYF.

The chain carries TRBV20-1 and TRBJ1-4; D is possibly TRBD1 (5 bases). V was cut by 2 bases and J by 4 bases, with 11 bases left in between. Germline CDR1 reads DFQATT; CDR2 reads SNEGSKA (reference sequence). CDR3 length: 14 amino acids. The CDR3 region is CSARSGPINEKLFF. CDR3 nucleotide sequence: TGCAGTGCTAGATCGGGACCGATTAATGAAAAACTGTTTTTT.

This clonotype has a single count. CDR3: CASSLRPDRGNEQFF. CDR3 DNA: TGCGCCAGCAGCCTACGACCTGACCGGGGGAATGAGCAGTTCTTC. The chain links TRBV5-1 to TRBJ2-1, with a possible D match to TRBD2 (6 bases). This CDR3 has 15 amino acids. In germline, CDR1 is SGHRS, CDR2 YFSETQ. Deletions cut 4 bases from V and 7 bases from J, with 18 bases between. Combining the CDR3 with reference TRBV5-1 and TRBJ2-1 gives the whole variable domain KAGVTQTPRYLIKTRGQQVTLSCSPISGHRSVSWYQQTPGQGLQFLFEYFSETQRNKGNFPGRFSGRQFSNSRSEMNVSTLELGDSALYLCASSLRPDRGNEQFFGPGTRLTVL.

In its sample, this clonotype was seen a few times. The rearrangement joins TRBV6-2 or TRBV6-3 to TRBJ2-5, with 8 bases lining up with TRBD2. Germline V lookup: CDR1 MNHEY, CDR2 SVGEGT. V was clipped by 5 bases and J by 11 bases; unmatched bases: 16. The CDR3 is made up of 15 amino acids. The CDR3 sequence: CASSTRPGGPREQYF. CDR3 coding DNA: TGTGCCAGCAGTACTCGACCGGGGGGGCCTCGGGAGCAGTACTTC.

The chain carries TRBV11-2 and TRBJ1-1; D gene uncertain. In germline, CDR1 is SGHAT, CDR2 FQNNGV. V was shortened by 3 bases and J by 1 base, with 12 bases between the two germline ends. The CDR3 extends over 15 amino acids. The CDR3 DNA reads as TGTGCCAGCAGCTTTACGGGTATCGCGAACACTGAAGCTTTCTTT. Protein product: CASSFTGIANTEAFF.

This chain links TRBV3-1 with TRBJ2-2; 8 nucleotides line up with TRBD1. With V trimmed by 0 bases and J by 7 bases, 7 bases remained unmatched. The CDR3 spans 16 residues. The V gene's germline CDR1 is LGHDT and CDR2 YNNKEL (reference sequence). This CDR3 is CASSQDLTGANGELFF. CDR3 sequence (DNA): TGTGCCAGCAGCCAAGATTTGACAGGGGCAAACGGGGAGCTGTTTTTT.

The CDR3 sequence is CASSYSITSGATYEQYF. Written as DNA, the CDR3 is TGTGCCAGCAGTTACTCTATTACTAGCGGGGCTACCTACGAGCAGTACTTC. The chain joins TRBV6-2 or TRBV6-3 to TRBJ2-7; 10 bases are shared with TRBD2. V dropped 0 bases and J dropped 2; count of bases not matched to a gene: 7. In germline, CDR1 is MNHEY, CDR2 SVGEGT. The CDR3 is 17 residues long.

J is TRBJ2-7 and V is TRBV7-2, with 13 bases fitting TRBD2. V lost 5 bases and J lost 3; bases outside the gene matches: 7. CDR3 length equals 16 residues. Germline lookup yields CDR1 SGHTA and CDR2 FQGNSA. The CDR3 DNA is TGTGCCAGCAGCCGACTAGCGGGAGGAATATACTACGAGCAGTACTTC. This gives the protein CASSRLAGGIYYEQYF.